These 29 T cell receptor beta chains were sequenced from one sample in a study of beta chain features in type 1 diabetes. The study's findings and limits: TCRB CDR3s were moderately but significantly shorter in Type 1 diabetes patients in all four CD4+ subsets.

Their cognate antigens are unknown. Isolated RNA was reverse transcribed in full, so expressed TCRB transcripts were sequenced. Sequencing used immunoSEQ multiplex PCR; TCRdb keeps in-frame clones, though not all of them. The sample records almost 350,000 clones, around 9% being singletons. Sequenced material: central memory CD4+ T cells from blood. Every receptor here comes from a man between 25 and 39 years old with type 1 diabetes.

This clone was picked up a small number of times. The chain carries TRBV5-4 and TRBJ2-3; TRBD2 matches at 7 bases. Germline CDR1 SGHNT, CDR2 YYREEE (reference sequence). The CDR3 covers 16 residues. With V trimmed by 3 bases and J by 0 bases, 7 bases remained unmatched. The CDR3 spells CASSWERDSSTDTQYF. CDR3 sequence (DNA): TGTGCCAGCAGCTGGGAGCGGGACTCTAGCACAGATACGCAGTATTTT.

CDR3 sequence: CASSPSLQGGAGNTIYF. The CDR3 nucleotides read TGTGCCAGCAGCCCGTCATTACAGGGAGGGGCGGGAAACACCATATATTTT. The chain links TRBV7-2 to TRBJ1-3, with D possibly being TRBD1 (6 bases). CDR3 length: 17 amino acids. V lost 5 bases and J lost 4, with 21 bases in between. Germline V CDR1 and CDR2: SGHTA, FQGNSA.

Ten or more counts support this clone. The V and J genes are TRBV6-1 and TRBJ2-3; D remains ambiguous. This CDR3 has 13 amino acids. V was shortened by 6 bases and J by 2 bases, with 9 bases between the two germline ends. From germline, CDR1 is MNHNS and CDR2 SASEGT. The CDR3 reads CASRTDPTDTQYF. In DNA, the CDR3 is TGTGCCAGCAGGACGGACCCCACAGATACGCAGTATTTT.

There are a few counts of this clone. The chain joins TRBV11-2 to TRBJ2-3, with D unresolved. Germline assignment: CDR1 SGHAT and CDR2 FQNNGV. Trimming removed 1 base at V and 6 bases at J, with 14 bases between. The CDR3 has 15 amino acids. Here the CDR3 DNA reads TGTGCCAGCAGCTTAGGGGCCTCGATATTTGATACGCAGTATTTT. Translating it yields CASSLGASIFDTQYF.

This clone is judged medium-sized. The chain combines TRBV14 with TRBJ2-7; tentative D call: TRBD2 (5 bases). CDR1 and CDR2 (germline): SGHDN, FVKESK. Deletions cut 1 base from V and 7 bases from J, with 11 bases between. The length of the CDR3 is 13 residues. This chain's CDR3 is CASSQAEGREQYF. The CDR3, as DNA: TGTGCCAGCAGCCAAGCTGAGGGTCGGGAGCAGTACTTC.

This clone occurred a few times. The chain carries TRBV30 and TRBJ2-3; weak D call: TRBD2 (5 bases). CDR1 GTSNPN and CDR2 SVGIG come from the germline V gene (reference sequence). This CDR3 is 13 amino acids long. The V and J ends lost 4 bases and 3 bases respectively, with 11 bases between them. CDR3 nucleotide sequence: TGTGCCTGGACCCGGCGGGCGACAGATACGCAGTATTTT. This encodes CAWTRRATDTQYF.

The chain carries TRBV11-2 and TRBJ2-3; either TRBD1 or TRBD2 may supply D (5 bases each). Germline V gene data show CDR1 as SGHAT and CDR2 as FQNNGV. This CDR3 has 14 amino acids. Trimming pared 3 bases from V and 4 bases from J, leaving 11 bases between. The CDR3 DNA sequence: TGTGCCAGCAGCTTCGGGGCGCCGGCAGATACGCAGTATTTT. Its translation is CASSFGAPADTQYF.

The V call is TRBV5-1, the J call TRBJ1-1; unclear D gene. Germline V gene sequence: CDR1 SGHRS, CDR2 YFSETQ. The CDR3 has 13 amino acids. The germline V and J ends were trimmed by 0 bases and 0 bases, with 3 bases remaining between them. CDR3 DNA sequence: TGCGCCAGCAGCTTGGTCGTGAACACTGAAGCTTTCTTT. This codes for CASSLVVNTEAFF.

V is TRBV9 and J is TRBJ2-7; D gene unclear. The germline CDR1 and CDR2 sequences are SGDLS and YYNGEE. Trimming shortened V by 0 bases and J by 0 bases, and 10 bases separated the two germline ends. The CDR3 has 15 residues. CDR3 bases: TGTGCCAGCAGCGTAGGTGGCGGAGACTCCTACGAGCAGTACTTC. Protein sequence: CASSVGGGDSYEQYF.

In this sample, this clone turned up a few times. The V call is TRBV18, the J call TRBJ2-1; D not resolved. This CDR3 comprises 15 residues. Germline-derived CDR1 and CDR2 are KGHSH and LQKENI. The V and J ends lost 3 bases and 0 bases respectively, with 9 bases between them. CDR3 amino acids: CASSPTESSYNEQFF. The CDR3 nucleotides read TGTGCCAGCTCACCGACGGAGAGCTCCTACAATGAGCAGTTCTTC.

The gene calls are TRBV9 and TRBJ2-5, with TRBD1 identical over 8 bases. J lost 5 bases, V lost 4 bases, and 10 bases had no gene match. The CDR3 length is 15 residues. Germline V gives CDR1 SGDLS, CDR2 YYNGEE. The DNA for the CDR3 is TGTGCCAGCAGCCCCACCCCAAGGACAGGGGAGACCCAGTACTTC. This encodes CASSPTPRTGETQYF.

This rearrangement joins TRBV2 to TRBJ2-1; tentative D call: TRBD2 (5 bases). Deletions cut 4 bases from V and 15 bases from J, with 16 bases between. The CDR3 extends over 12 amino acids. In germline, CDR1 is SNHLY, CDR2 FYNNEI. The DNA of the CDR3 is TGTGCCAGCAGTGCAACGGAGGTCTATTGGTTCTTC. Encoded protein: CASSATEVYWFF.

Ten or more counts support this clone. The V and J genes are TRBV27 and TRBJ2-1; 9 bases match TRBD2. V lost 1 base to trimming and J lost 7 bases; unmatched junction nucleotides: 5. CDR1 and CDR2 (germline): MNHEY, SMNVEV (reference sequence). This CDR3 comprises 15 residues. In nucleotides, the CDR3 is TGTGCCAGCAGTTTATGGGCGGGGGGGCGGAATGAGCAGTTCTTC. This sequence encodes CASSLWAGGRNEQFF.

This clone was observed a few times. The rearrangement joins TRBV18 to TRBJ2-7; no definite D call. Germline CDR1 KGHSH, CDR2 LQKENI. V was shortened by 3 bases and J by 0 bases, with 9 bases between the two germline ends. CDR3 length equals 14 residues. The CDR3 reads CASSPTQSSYEQYF. DNA of the CDR3: TGTGCCAGCTCACCGACCCAGAGCTCCTACGAGCAGTACTTC.

The genes are TRBV7-2 and TRBJ2-3, with D tentatively TRBD2 (5 bases). The V end was cut by 1 base, the J end by 6 bases, with 11 bases between. The CDR3 extends over 14 amino acids. Germline CDR1 is SGHTA and CDR2 is FQGNSA. CDR3 in amino acids: CASSLGFPGDTQYF. In DNA, the CDR3 is TGTGCCAGCAGCTTAGGCTTCCCGGGGGATACGCAGTATTTT.

This clone was counted between two and nine times. This chain uses TRBV7-8 with TRBJ2-2; D uncertain. This CDR3 spans 15 amino acids. Germline values: CDR1 SGHVS, CDR2 FQNEAQ. V gave up 4 bases and J gave up 4 bases, with 13 bases separating them. Written as DNA, the CDR3 is TGTGCCAGCAGCTCAACCCCCCTGGGCACCGGGGAGCTGTTTTTT. It encodes CASSSTPLGTGELFF.

The chain combines TRBV20-1 with TRBJ2-5; D might be TRBD1 (5 bases). Trimming took 8 bases from V and 2 from J, leaving 9 bases between them. Per germline, CDR1 DFQATT and CDR2 SNEGSKA (reference sequence). The CDR3 has 11 residues. For the CDR3, the DNA is TGCAGTTCCCAGGGTCAAGAGACCCAGTACTTC. Encoded protein: CSSQGQETQYF.

This clone was picked up a small number of times. This chain uses TRBV6-5 with TRBJ2-5; tentative D call: TRBD1 (5 bases). Germline CDR1 and CDR2: MNHEY and SVGAGI. V lost 7 bases and J lost 1, with 16 bases in between. The CDR3 contains 15 residues. The CDR3 DNA reads as TGTGCCAGCACCACCCTCTTCGACAGCCAAGAGACCCAGTACTTC. This codes for CASTTLFDSQETQYF.

CDR3 amino acids: CASSRQGQHSYEQYF. CDR3 nucleotide sequence: TGTGCCAGCAGCCGACAGGGTCAGCATAGCTACGAGCAGTACTTC. The rearrangement links TRBV7-9 to TRBJ2-7; 7 bases match TRBD1. This CDR3 contains 15 residues. Losses at the gene ends were 5 bases for V and 3 bases for J; bases not matched to a gene: 10. CDR1 is SEHNR and CDR2 is FQNEAQ in the germline V gene (reference sequence). The full variable domain, rest sourced from reference TRBV7-9 and TRBJ2-7, is DTGVSQNPRHKITKRGQNVTFRCDPISEHNRLYWYRQTLGQGPEFLTYFQNEAQLEKSRLLSDRFSAERPKGSFSTLEIQRTEQGDSAMYLCASSRQGQHSYEQYFGPGTRLTVT.

This clone was recorded a few times. V and J are TRBV10-3 and TRBJ2-5; TRBD2 is a possible D gene (7 bases). The CDR3 consists of 16 residues. Trimming removed 0 bases at V and 4 bases at J, with 15 bases between. The germline V gene has CDR1 ENHRY and CDR2 SYGVKD. CDR3 region: CAISESERGGGETQYF. The CDR3 region has the DNA TGTGCCATCAGTGAGTCTGAACGGGGAGGGGGAGAGACCCAGTACTTC.

This chain links TRBV4-1 with TRBJ2-5; D call uncertain. Deletions cut 0 bases from V and 5 bases from J, with 7 bases between. Germline V gene data show CDR1 as MGHRA and CDR2 as YSYEKL. This CDR3 is 13 amino acids long. CDR3 DNA: TGCGCCAGCAGCCAAGATGACCGGGAGACCCAGTACTTC. This sequence encodes CASSQDDRETQYF.

This clone turned up a few times. The chain uses TRBV30 and TRBJ1-5; D not resolved. Germline V gene sequence: CDR1 GTSNPN, CDR2 SVGIG (reference sequence). The CDR3 runs 13 residues. V lost 0 bases to trimming and J lost 4 bases, with 7 bases between them. In nucleotides, the CDR3 is TGTGCCTGGAGTGTACGCGCAAATCAGCCCCAGCATTTT. Translated: CAWSVRANQPQHF.

Only a few counts were recorded for this clone. V and J are TRBV11-2 and TRBJ1-1; TRBD1 matches at 7 bases. This CDR3 has 13 amino acids. With V trimmed by 5 bases and J by 8 bases, 8 bases remained unmatched. The germline CDR1 and CDR2 sequences are SGHAT and FQNNGV. CDR3 protein: CASSIEQGTEAFF. The CDR3 DNA sequence: TGTGCCAGCAGCATTGAACAGGGGACCGAAGCTTTCTTT.

A few counts support this clone. V and J are TRBV7-2 and TRBJ2-5; the D gene could be TRBD1 or TRBD2 (6 bases each). The CDR3 length is 16 residues. In germline, CDR1 is SGHTA, CDR2 FQGNSA. V dropped 5 bases and J dropped 0 bases, with 16 bases sitting between them. The CDR3 spells CASSPQGGTNQETQYF. CDR3 bases: TGTGCCAGCAGCCCTCAAGGGGGGACGAACCAAGAGACCCAGTACTTC.

This clone occurred a few times. The rearrangement uses TRBV30 and TRBJ1-6; D unclear. The CDR3 has 10 residues. Per germline, CDR1 GTSNPN and CDR2 SVGIG (reference sequence). Trimming removed 5 bases from V and 19 bases from J, with 15 bases in between. CDR3 residues: CAWGRTTAHF. The DNA of the CDR3 is TGTGCCTGGGGGAGGACTACCGCTCACTTT.

V is TRBV7-2 and J is TRBJ2-5; D unresolved. Germline V gene lookup returns CDR1 SGHTA and CDR2 FQGNSA. V lost 3 bases and J lost 1, with 12 bases in between. This CDR3 is 15 amino acids long. The CDR3 here is CASSFGSRSQETQYF. The CDR3 nucleotides read TGTGCCAGCAGCTTTGGGTCTCGGTCCCAAGAGACCCAGTACTTC.

This clone was detected only a few times. This chain links TRBV4-2 with TRBJ1-1, with unresolved D. This CDR3 is built from 16 residues. V dropped 4 bases and J dropped 1 base, with 16 bases sitting between them. From germline, CDR1 is LGHNA and CDR2 YNFKEQ. The CDR3 sequence: CASSLKQGRENTEAFF. DNA of the CDR3: TGTGCCAGCAGCCTGAAGCAAGGGCGGGAGAACACTGAAGCTTTCTTT.

This clone was seen a few times. This specimen includes other DNA sequences encoding the same CDR3. The chain couples TRBV18 to TRBJ2-1, with a tentative D call TRBD2 (5 bases). V gave up 4 bases and J gave up 2 bases, with 9 bases separating them. This CDR3 is 14 amino acids long. Germline V CDR1 and CDR2: KGHSH, LQKENI. For the CDR3, the DNA is TGTGCCAGCTCACAGGGAGCTCCCTACAATGAGCAGTTCTTC. Translation gives CASSQGAPYNEQFF.

This clone was seen more than once but under ten times. The V gene is TRBV19, the J gene TRBJ2-3; 7 bases match TRBD1. The CDR3 has 16 residues. Per the germline V gene, CDR1 is LNHDA and CDR2 is SQIVND (reference sequence). The V and J ends lost 5 bases and 1 base, in that order; junction bases with no gene match: 9. The CDR3 spells CASSARRDRGTDTQYF. CDR3 DNA sequence: TGTGCCAGTAGTGCCCGCAGGGACAGAGGCACAGATACGCAGTATTTT.